The clone carrying this T cell receptor beta chain occurred many times. Its antigen is currently unknown. The V end was cut by 3 bases, the J end by 1 base, with 7 bases between. The CDR3 spans 14 residues. Every diagnosis used clinical symptoms, serum thyroxine and TRAb, thyroid ultrasound and orbital computed tomography. From RNA transcripts, TCR beta CDR3 regions were amplified. A first-round RT-PCR of the TCR CDR3 used the HTBI primer set. One entry per CDR3 protein results from TCRdb running MiXCR on the multiplex PCR reads. Found here are a few hundred thousand distinct CDR3 sequences, approximately 20% of them singletons; the top ten hold roughly 3.5%. This specimen belongs to a study of T cells in Graves' hyperthyroidism and ophthalmopathy. Broader study findings: Blood held most thyroid clonotypes expanded above 0.001 frequency.

This receptor was identified in a woman aged 18-30 years with Graves' hyperthyroidism. The rearrangement uses TRBV12-3 or TRBV12-4 and TRBJ1-5; no clear D. The specimen sequenced was blood. This CDR3 reads CASSFRESNQPQHF. Written as DNA, the CDR3 is TGTGCCAGCAGTTTTCGTGAAAGCAATCAGCCCCAGCATTTT.